These T cell receptor beta chains were read from a single sample in a study of identical twins. TCRdb reprocessed the 5' RACE reads via MiXCR and lists one record per CDR3 protein. The data show about 570,000 distinct CDR3 sequences, 9.6% seen once. These data also formed part of another study, on yellow fever vaccine responses in identical twins.

The sequencing sample was made of PBMCs. These receptors all come from a woman under 30 in good health. The CDR3 runs from the conserved cysteine through the conserved F or W. D genes are given only for firm matches. Size tells how often a clone was seen (once, few, many) or the class of an expanded clone, and some rows leave it out.

abundance	d_gene	v_gene	j_gene	CDR3nt	CDR3aa
.	.	TRBV20-1	TRBJ1-1	TGCAGTGCTAGAGTCGACTTAATGAACACTGAAGCTTTCTTT	CSARVDLMNTEAFF
many	.	TRBV9	TRBJ2-2	TGTGCCAGCAGCGTAGATTGGGCGGGGGCGGTCACCGGGGAGCTGTTTTTT	CASSVDWAGAVTGELFF
.	TRBD2	TRBV7-3	TRBJ2-3	TGTGCCAGCAGCGCCAATCTAGCGGGGGGTGCAGATACGCAGTATTTT	CASSANLAGGADTQYF
few	TRBD2	TRBV19	TRBJ2-5	TGTGCCAGCTCTACCCCCTCTCGGCACGGGGGGGGAGAGACCCAGTACTTC	CASSTPSRHGGGETQYF
few	TRBD1	TRBV20-1	TRBJ2-7	TGCAGTCTAAAAGGACAGGGCCCCTACGAGCAGTACTTC	CSLKGQGPYEQYF
.	.	TRBV7-2	TRBJ2-7	TGTGCCAGCAGCTTAGCTGGCGCGGGCTATTTCTCCTACGAGCAGTACTTC	CASSLAGAGYFSYEQYF
.	TRBD2	TRBV20-1	TRBJ2-1	TGCAGTGCTAGAGTAACTAGCGGGGGGAGCTCCTACAATGAGCAGTTCTTC	CSARVTSGGSSYNEQFF
many	.	TRBV2	TRBJ2-1	TGTGCCAGCACGGCAGGCAGTGAGCAGTTCTTC	CASTAGSEQFF
many	.	TRBV10-3	TRBJ2-5	TGTGCCATCAGCATCGCTGGGGGGGAGACCCAGTACTTC	CAISIAGGETQYF
.	.	TRBV4-3	TRBJ1-5	TGCGCCAGCAGCCAAGAGGACAGCCGAGATCAGCCCCAGCATTTT	CASSQEDSRDQPQHF
many	.	TRBV11-2	TRBJ2-2	TGTGCCAGCATCTGGGGCAGGGACCTCACCGGGGAGCTGTTTTTT	CASIWGRDLTGELFF
.	.	TRBV11-2	TRBJ2-5	TGTGCCAGCAGTAAGGGAAAGGGGCTGTTCGAGACCCAGTACTTC	CASSKGKGLFETQYF
.	TRBD2	TRBV7-2	TRBJ2-7	TGTGCCAGCGGTCCTAGCGGGGGTGGGTACGAGCAGTACTTC	CASGPSGGGYEQYF
.	.	TRBV4-2	TRBJ2-3	TGTGCCAGCAGCCAAGATGTGACAGGAGGCACAGATACGCAGTATTTT	CASSQDVTGGTDTQYF
few	TRBD2	TRBV20-1	TRBJ2-3	TGCAGTGCTAGAGATCTAGCGGGAGGCTCCGGGGGCTTT	CSARDLAGGSGGF
many	.	TRBV7-2	TRBJ2-3	TGTGCCAGCAGCCCCGGTCAAAGCACAGATACGCAGTATTTT	CASSPGQSTDTQYF
few	TRBD1	TRBV5-5	TRBJ1-4	TGTGCCAGCAGCTCACAGGGGGCCGGTGAAAAACTGTTTTTT	CASSSQGAGEKLFF
many	.	TRBV20-1	TRBJ2-2	TGCAGTGCTAGAGATACAGGGCCCGGGGAGCTGTTTTTT	CSARDTGPGELFF
many	.	TRBV5-1	TRBJ2-3	TGCGCCAGCAGTCGTGACACAGATACGCAGTATTTT	CASSRDTDTQYF
.	.	TRBV7-9	TRBJ1-1	TGTGCCAGCAGGACAGGACGCACTGAAGCTTTCTTT	CASRTGRTEAFF
many	.	TRBV10-3	TRBJ2-1	TGTGCCACTTATCAGAGCTCCTACAATGAGCAGTTCTTC	CATYQSSYNEQFF
few	TRBD1	TRBV6-2/TRBV6-3	TRBJ1-2	TGTGCCAGCAGGCCTCGGGACAGGGGTTCTTATGGCTACACCTTC	CASRPRDRGSYGYTF
few	TRBD1	TRBV11-2	TRBJ2-3	TGTGCCAGCAGCGTCGGACAGGCAACCCTCGATACGCAGTATTTT	CASSVGQATLDTQYF
.	TRBD2	TRBV11-2	TRBJ2-7	TGTGCCAGCAGCTTACGGGGACTAGCGGGGGGAGCCAACGAGCAGTACTTC	CASSLRGLAGGANEQYF
.	.	TRBV7-9	TRBJ2-2	TGTGCCCCCCAGGGTATAACGAACACCGGGGAGCTGTTTTTT	CAPQGITNTGELFF
.	.	TRBV7-9	TRBJ2-7	TGTGCCAGCAGCGGCTCAGGTGCCGTGGCGGGGGAGCAGTACTTC	CASSGSGAVAGEQYF
.	TRBD2	TRBV20-1	TRBJ2-1	TGCAGTGCTAGAGAATTTAGCGGGAGAAACTACAATGAGCAGTTCTTC	CSAREFSGRNYNEQFF
few	.	TRBV7-8	TRBJ2-6	TGTGCCAGCAGCTTAGTCGTGGTCGGTGGGCGCTCTGGGGCCAACGTCCTGACTTTC	CASSLVVVGGRSGANVLTF
.	.	TRBV12-3/TRBV12-4	TRBJ2-1	TGTGCCAGCAGTTTTTATAGTGAGCAGTTCTTC	CASSFYSEQFF
.	TRBD2	TRBV4-2	TRBJ2-1	TGTGCCAGCAGCGATGGACTAGCTAATGAGCAGTTCTTC	CASSDGLANEQFF
many	.	TRBV4-3	TRBJ2-7	TGCGCCAGCAGCCAAGGTCCCTACTACGAGCAGTACTTC	CASSQGPYYEQYF
many	TRBD1	TRBV4-3	TRBJ2-7	TGCGCCAGCAGCCATGGCCGGGACAGGGGGATCTACGAGCAGTACTTC	CASSHGRDRGIYEQYF
many	.	TRBV5-6	TRBJ2-2	TGTGCCAGCAGCTTGGTGGGTATAGGGTCGGACACCGGGGAGCTGTTTTTT	CASSLVGIGSDTGELFF
few	.	TRBV29-1	TRBJ2-3	TGCAGCGTTGAAGGGGTCCAGGCGCCAGATACGCAGTATTTT	CSVEGVQAPDTQYF
many	TRBD1	TRBV6-1	TRBJ2-7	TGTGCCAGCATGGACAGGGGGACCTACGAGCAGTACTTC	CASMDRGTYEQYF
.	.	TRBV5-1	TRBJ2-2	TGCGCCAGCAGCTCCGGACTGGCGAGCACCGGGGAGCTGTTTTTT	CASSSGLASTGELFF
few	TRBD2	TRBV2	TRBJ2-3	TGTGCCAGCTTGATACTAGCGGGAACAGATACGCAGTATTTT	CASLILAGTDTQYF
.	.	TRBV29-1	TRBJ2-7	TGCAGCGGAGAGTCGTTGGGCGAGCAGTACTTC	CSGESLGEQYF
few	.	TRBV29-1	TRBJ2-1	TGCAGCGTGTTTAACAATGAGCAGTTCTTC	CSVFNNEQFF
many	.	TRBV20-1	TRBJ2-7	TGCAGTGCCCGGACAGCCAGGAGTAACCACGAGCAGTACTTC	CSARTARSNHEQYF
many	TRBD1	TRBV6-4	TRBJ2-7	TGTGCCAGCAGTGACTTACAGGGGGCCCGGCAGTACTTC	CASSDLQGARQYF
many	TRBD2	TRBV27	TRBJ2-3	TGTGCCAGCAGTGAGGGATGGGTAGCGGGGGATACGCAGTATTTT	CASSEGWVAGDTQYF
.	.	TRBV2	TRBJ1-5	TGTGCCAGCCGATTCGGCGGGGCGGTGAATCAGCCCCAGCATTTT	CASRFGGAVNQPQHF
few	TRBD2	TRBV20-1	TRBJ2-1	TGCAGTGCAACCTCACCGGGACTAGGAAATGAGCAGTTCTTC	CSATSPGLGNEQFF
.	.	TRBV11-2	TRBJ2-1	TGTGCCAGCAGCTTGGTGGGAGGTGGAACTGAACAGTTCTTC	CASSLVGGGTEQFF
.	.	TRBV18	TRBJ2-7	TGTGCCAGCTCACCCCGGGGTGAGGGCTACGAGCAGTACTTC	CASSPRGEGYEQYF
.	.	TRBV2	TRBJ2-7	TGTGCCTGCAGTTTACCGGGATTGGGGCTAAATAGCTCCTACGAGCAGTACTTC	CACSLPGLGLNSSYEQYF
.	.	TRBV20-1	TRBJ2-5	TGCAGTGTCGAACCCCAGGGTTCGATGGAGACCCAGTACTTC	CSVEPQGSMETQYF